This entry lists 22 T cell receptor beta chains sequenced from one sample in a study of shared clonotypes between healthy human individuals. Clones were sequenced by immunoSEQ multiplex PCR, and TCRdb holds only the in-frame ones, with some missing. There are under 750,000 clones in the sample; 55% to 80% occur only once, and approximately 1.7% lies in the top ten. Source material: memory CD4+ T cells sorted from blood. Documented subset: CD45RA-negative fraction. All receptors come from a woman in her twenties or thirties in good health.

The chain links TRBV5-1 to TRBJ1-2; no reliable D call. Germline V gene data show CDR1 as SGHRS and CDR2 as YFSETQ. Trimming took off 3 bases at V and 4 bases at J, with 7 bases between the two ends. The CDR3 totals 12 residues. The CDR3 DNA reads TGCGCCAGCAGCTCCGACTTCTATGGCTACACCTTC. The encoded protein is CASSSDFYGYTF.

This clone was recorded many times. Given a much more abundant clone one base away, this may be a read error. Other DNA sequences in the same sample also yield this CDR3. The CDR3 sequence: CASSDNRAPNQPQHF. In DNA, the CDR3 is TGTGCCAGCAGTGATAACAGGGCCCCCAATCAGCCCCAGCATTTT. The chain combines TRBV6-1 with TRBJ1-5, with D possibly matching TRBD1 (6 bases). Deletions cut 3 bases from V and 3 bases from J, with 12 bases between. Germline CDR1 MNHNS, CDR2 SASEGT. The CDR3 contains 15 residues.

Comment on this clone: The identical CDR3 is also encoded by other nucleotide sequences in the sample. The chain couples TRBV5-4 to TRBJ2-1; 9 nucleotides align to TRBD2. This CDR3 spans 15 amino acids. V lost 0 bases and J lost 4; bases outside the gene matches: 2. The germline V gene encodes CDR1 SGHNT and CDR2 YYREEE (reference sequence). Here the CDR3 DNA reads TGTGCCAGCAGCTTGGCTAGCGGGGTTTACAATGAGCAGTTCTTC. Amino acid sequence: CASSLASGVYNEQFF.

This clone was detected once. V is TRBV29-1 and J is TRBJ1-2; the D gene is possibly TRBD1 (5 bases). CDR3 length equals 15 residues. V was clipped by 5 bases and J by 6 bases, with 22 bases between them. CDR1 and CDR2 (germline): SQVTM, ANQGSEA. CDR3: CSVTSGTEKIHGYTF. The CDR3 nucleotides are TGCAGCGTTACCTCCGGGACGGAGAAGATTCATGGCTACACCTTC.

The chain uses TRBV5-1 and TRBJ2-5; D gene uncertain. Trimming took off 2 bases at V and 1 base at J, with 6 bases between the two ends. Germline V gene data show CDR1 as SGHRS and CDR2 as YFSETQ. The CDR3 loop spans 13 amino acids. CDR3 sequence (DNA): TGCGCCAGCAGCTTCTTCGGCCAAGAGACCCAGTACTTC. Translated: CASSFFGQETQYF.

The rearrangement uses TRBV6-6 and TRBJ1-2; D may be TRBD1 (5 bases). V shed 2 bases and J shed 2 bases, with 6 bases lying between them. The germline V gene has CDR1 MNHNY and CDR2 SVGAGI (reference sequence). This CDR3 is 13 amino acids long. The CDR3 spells CASSYDSNYGYTF. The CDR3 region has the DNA TGTGCCAGCAGTTACGACAGCAACTATGGCTACACCTTC.

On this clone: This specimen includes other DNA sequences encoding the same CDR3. CDR3 in amino acids: CASSLDGVGTDTQYF. In DNA form, the CDR3 reads TGCGCCAGCAGCTTGGATGGGGTGGGCACAGATACGCAGTATTTT. The V call is TRBV5-1, the J call TRBJ2-3; D gene ambiguous. Germline V gene lookup returns CDR1 SGHRS and CDR2 YFSETQ. The V and J ends lost 0 bases and 1 base respectively, with 9 bases between them. The CDR3 covers 15 residues.

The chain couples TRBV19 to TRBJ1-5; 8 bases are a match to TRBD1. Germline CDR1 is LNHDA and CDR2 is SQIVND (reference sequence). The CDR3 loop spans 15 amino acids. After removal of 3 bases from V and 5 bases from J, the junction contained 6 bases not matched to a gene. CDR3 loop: CASSIAGGAYQPQHF. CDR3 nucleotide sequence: TGTGCCAGTAGTATCGCAGGGGGCGCCTATCAGCCCCAGCATTTT.

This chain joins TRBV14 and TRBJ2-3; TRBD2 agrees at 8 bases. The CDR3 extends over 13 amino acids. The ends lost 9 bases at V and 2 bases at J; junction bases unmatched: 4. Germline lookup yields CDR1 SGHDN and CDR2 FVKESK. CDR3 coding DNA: TGTGCCAGTACTAGCGGTAACACAGATACGCAGTATTTT. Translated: CASTSGNTDTQYF.

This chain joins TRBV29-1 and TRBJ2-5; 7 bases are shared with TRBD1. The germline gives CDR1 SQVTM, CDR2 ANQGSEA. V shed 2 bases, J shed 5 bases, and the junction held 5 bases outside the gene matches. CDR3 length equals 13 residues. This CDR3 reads CSVEKGAIETQYF. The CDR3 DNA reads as TGCAGCGTTGAAAAGGGGGCAATCGAGACCCAGTACTTC.

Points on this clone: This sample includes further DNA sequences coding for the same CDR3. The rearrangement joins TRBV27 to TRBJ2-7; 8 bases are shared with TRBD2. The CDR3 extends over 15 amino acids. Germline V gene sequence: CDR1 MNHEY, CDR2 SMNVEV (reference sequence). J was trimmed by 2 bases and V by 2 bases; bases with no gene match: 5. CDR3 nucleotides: TGTGCCAGCAGTTTAAGCGGGGGAAGGGCCTACGAGCAGTACTTC. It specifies CASSLSGGRAYEQYF.

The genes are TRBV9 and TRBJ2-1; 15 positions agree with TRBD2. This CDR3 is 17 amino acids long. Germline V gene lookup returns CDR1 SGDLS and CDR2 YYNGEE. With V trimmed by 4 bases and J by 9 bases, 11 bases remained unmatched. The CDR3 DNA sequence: TGTGCCAGCAGCCAGACGGGACTAGCGGGAGGATCTGGTGAGCAGTTCTTC. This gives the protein CASSQTGLAGGSGEQFF.

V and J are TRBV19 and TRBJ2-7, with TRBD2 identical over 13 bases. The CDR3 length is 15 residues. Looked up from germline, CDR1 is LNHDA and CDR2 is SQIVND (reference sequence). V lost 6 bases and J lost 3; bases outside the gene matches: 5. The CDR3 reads CASSTGTSGIYEQYF. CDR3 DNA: TGTGCCAGTAGCACCGGGACTAGCGGGATCTACGAGCAGTACTTC.

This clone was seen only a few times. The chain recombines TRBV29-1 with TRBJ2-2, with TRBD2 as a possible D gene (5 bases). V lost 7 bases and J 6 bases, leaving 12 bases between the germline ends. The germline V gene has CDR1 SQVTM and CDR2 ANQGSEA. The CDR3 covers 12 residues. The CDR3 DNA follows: TGCAGCGCCCCAGACTACTCCGGGGAGCTGTTTTTT. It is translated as CSAPDYSGELFF.

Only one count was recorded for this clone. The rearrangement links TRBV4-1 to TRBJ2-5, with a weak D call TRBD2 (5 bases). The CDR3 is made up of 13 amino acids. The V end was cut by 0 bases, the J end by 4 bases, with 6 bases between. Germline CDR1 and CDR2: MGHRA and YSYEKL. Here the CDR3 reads CASSQERVETQYF. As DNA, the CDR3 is TGCGCCAGCAGCCAAGAGAGGGTAGAGACCCAGTACTTC.

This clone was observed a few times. In DNA form, the CDR3 reads TGTGCCAGCAGCTTACAGGGCGGGAGCATGTACGAGCAGTACTTC. Its protein product is CASSLQGGSMYEQYF. J is TRBJ2-7 and V is TRBV7-2; 7 nucleotides agree with TRBD2. Germline-derived CDR1 and CDR2 are SGHTA and FQGNSA. V shed 2 bases and J 4 bases; nucleotides not matched to a gene: 8. There are 15 residues in the CDR3.

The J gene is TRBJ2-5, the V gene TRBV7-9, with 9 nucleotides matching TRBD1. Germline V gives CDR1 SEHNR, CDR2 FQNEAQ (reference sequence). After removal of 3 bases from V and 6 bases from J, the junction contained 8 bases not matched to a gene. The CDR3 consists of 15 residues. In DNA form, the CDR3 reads TGTGCCAGCAGCTTGGGGACAGGGACTTCTCAGACCCAGTACTTC. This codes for CASSLGTGTSQTQYF.

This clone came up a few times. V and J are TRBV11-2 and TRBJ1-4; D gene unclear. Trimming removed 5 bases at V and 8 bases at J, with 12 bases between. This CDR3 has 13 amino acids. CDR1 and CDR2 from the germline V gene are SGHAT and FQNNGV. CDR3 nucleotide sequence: TGTGCCAGCAGCCGCTCCGGGGTCGAAAAACTGTTTTTT. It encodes CASSRSGVEKLFF. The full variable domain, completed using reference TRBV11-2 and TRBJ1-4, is EAGVAQSPRYKIIEKRQSVAFWCNPISGHATLYWYQQILGQGPKLLIQFQNNGVVDDSQLPKDRFSAERLKGVDSTLKIQPAKLEDSAVYLCASSRSGVEKLFFGSGTQLSVL.

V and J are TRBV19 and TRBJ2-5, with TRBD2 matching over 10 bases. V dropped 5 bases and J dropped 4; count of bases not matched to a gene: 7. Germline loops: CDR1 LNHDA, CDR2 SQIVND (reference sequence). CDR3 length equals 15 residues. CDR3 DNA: TGTGCCAGTAGTCCACTAGCGGGATACGGAGAGACCCAGTACTTC. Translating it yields CASSPLAGYGETQYF.

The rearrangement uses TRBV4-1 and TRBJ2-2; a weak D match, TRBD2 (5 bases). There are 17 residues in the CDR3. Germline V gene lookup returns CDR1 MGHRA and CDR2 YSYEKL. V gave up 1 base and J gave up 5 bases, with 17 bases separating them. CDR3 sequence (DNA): TGCGCCAGCAGCCAAGGAGGGCCCATTGATGGGACCGGGGAGCTGTTTTTT. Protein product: CASSQGGPIDGTGELFF.

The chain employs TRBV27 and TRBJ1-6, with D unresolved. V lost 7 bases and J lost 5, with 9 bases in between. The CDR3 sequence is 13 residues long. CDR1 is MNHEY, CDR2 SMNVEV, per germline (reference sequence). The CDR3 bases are TGTGCCAGCAAGGGTTTTGATAATTCACCCCTCCACTTT. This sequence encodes CASKGFDNSPLHF.

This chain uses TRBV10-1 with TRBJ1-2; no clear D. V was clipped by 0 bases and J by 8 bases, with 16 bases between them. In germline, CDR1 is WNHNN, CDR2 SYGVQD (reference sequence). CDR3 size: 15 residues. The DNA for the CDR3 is TGCGCCAGCAGTGAGTCTTTCCGAACTGTCGGGGGCTACACCTTC. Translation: CASSESFRTVGGYTF.